This T cell receptor (beta chain) appears in the sequencing data of a study of breast tumors, draining lymph nodes, adjacent tissues. Using its own MiXCR run on the multiplex PCR reads, TCRdb lists one record per CDR3 protein. The sample records 100,000 to 150,000 distinct CDR3 sequences, 15% to 20% being singletons. General study results and limits: Tumor TCR diversity was below lymph nodes but above nontumor tissue. The lymph node origin of tumor T cells was framed as consistent with a hypothesis, not demonstrated. Most tumor T cells seemingly derive from lymph node, then expand in tumor. Tumor and nontumor repertoires were significantly more similar in luminal-like than in basal-like breast cancer.

The lymph nodes were axillary draining lymph nodes from breast cancer patients. This clonotype was recorded at least ten times. Its antigen is unknown. The CDR3 has 17 residues. V was pared by 8 bases and J by 3 bases, with 22 bases between. CDR1 and CDR2 (germline): SNHLY, FYNNEI. The sequence came from a female donor with breast cancer. Some clones in this sample may be carry-over from other donors' samples. V gene TRBV2 combines with J gene TRBJ2-2; the D gene is possibly TRBD1 (5 bases). Sample: axillary lymph node tissue. The CDR3 spells CASRDFLRTGYTGELFF. The CDR3 nucleotides are TGTGCCAGCCGAGATTTTCTTCGAACAGGCTACACCGGGGAGCTGTTTTTT.